Given below is one TCR beta chain in context. Its antigen is as yet unknown. The source of the sample is a study of T cell responses to AZD1222 COVID-19 vaccine. Findings and caveats of the study: Repertoire samples came only from after the peak T cell response.

Profiled with immunoSEQ multiplex PCR; TCRdb holds only in-frame clones, not every one. The repertoire holds approximately 100,000 clones, with 80% to 90% as singletons. Germline V gives CDR1 SNHLY, CDR2 FYNNEI. The germline V and J ends were trimmed by 4 bases and 6 bases, with 7 bases remaining between them. There are 11 residues in the CDR3. The chain employs TRBV2 and TRBJ2-7; D gene uncertain. Sequenced here: peripheral blood, sampled on day 0 of AZD1222 vaccination. The clonotype originates from an adult in good health. The CDR3 reads CASSVASEQYF. The CDR3 DNA reads as TGTGCCAGCAGTGTAGCCTCCGAGCAGTACTTC.